The present TCR beta chain was sequenced within a study of CXCR3-negative and CXCR3-positive naive CD8 T cells (dated by TCRdb to the late 2010s). About the full investigation: In total, 120 million to 150 million TRB reads were obtained, corresponding to roughly 1.5 +/- 0.3 million reads per library. Data from 11 donors, pooled across two independent experiments, went into the diversity and physicochemical repertoire analyses. TRBV-TRBJ cluster analysis included naive subsets from 5 donors and memory cells from 3 donors. The paper as a whole reports these results and caveats: TRBV-TRBJ usage was similar between naive CXCR3-negative and CXCR3-positive cells from the same donor, while memory cells showed distinct patterns. Both naive subsets had comparably high repertoire diversity, while memory CD8+ T cells had much lower repertoire diversity. Because surface CD5, which is linked to self-reactivity in mice, was comparable between the naive subsets, TCR interaction strength was also inferred from TRB CDR3 physicochemical properties. Freshly isolated PBMCs were used for most assays because CXCR3 expression went down partially after cryopreservation.

The sequencer listed for this sample is NextSeq 550. The Human TCR Profiling Kit (MiLaboratory) was used to prepare UMI-labeled 5' RACE TRB cDNA libraries. cDNA synthesis used the entire amount of extracted RNA, and PCR amplification then used the entire amount of cDNA produced. Libraries were prepared in parallel using an identical number of PCR cycles. In the authors' own workflow: With a minimum of two reads required per UMI, MIGEC and MiXCR pulled out about 50,000 +/- 10,000 unique UMI-labeled TRB cDNA molecules from each library. On average, around 40,000 +/- 10,000 functional in-frame TRB CDR3 nucleotide clonotypes lacking stop codons were found per library. After downsampling to 5000 UMI-labeled TRB molecules per sample, diversity metrics such as normalized Shannon-Wiener and Chao1 were calculated in VDJtools. For the central five CDR3 residues, VDJtools calculated physicochemical properties weighted by clonotype size, namely interaction energy, strength, volume and Kidera factor 4. TCRdb reprocessed the reads, so every CDR3 protein sequence counts as one entry and DNA is not shown. TCRdb's processing, not the study's, gives the V and J calls here. The sample's table lists a count of roughly 40,000 distinct CDR3 sequences. Approximately 8% of the sample goes to the ten largest clones.

From its cysteine to its phenylalanine, the CDR3 spans 18 amino acids. This entry has no DNA. According to the germline V gene, CDR1 reads SQVTM and CDR2 reads ANQGSEA. Each CD8+ T cell subset was flow-sorted in triplicate, and approximately 280,000 cells per subset were placed directly into RLT lysis buffer. Standard density gradient centrifugation was used to isolate peripheral blood mononuclear cells from buffy coats. Total RNA was extracted from sorted cells using an RNeasy Mini Kit. Notes on this clonotype: Its antigen is not yet known.

This receptor was taken from a human donor in good health. Some clones in this sample may be carry-over from other donors' samples. In this chain, TRBV29-1 is recombined with TRBJ2-1; TCRdb returns TRBD2, unconfirmable since there is no DNA. The sequenced material came from memory CD8+ T cells from blood. What this sample's cell subset or site label stands for: conventional CD8+ memory T cells (TMEM), sorted as controls. The CDR3 corresponds to CSVEVSSGRFLAYNEQFF.